Below, 16 T cell receptor beta chains from the same sample are listed, as sequenced in a study of cytomegalovirus exposure and HLA in healthy donors. The PCR used 60 Vbeta and 13 Jbeta primers. Libraries were prepared by immunoSEQ multiplex PCR; TCRdb keeps only in-frame clonotypes and omits some of them. Here the sample table reports 150,000 to 200,000 clones. The sample was PBMCs. These receptors were taken from a boy aged 5-17 years in good health and CMV-seronegative.

V gene TRBV2 combines with J gene TRBJ1-1; TRBD1 is a possible D gene (6 bases). The germline CDR1 and CDR2 sequences are SNHLY and FYNNEI. This CDR3 contains 8 residues. The V and J ends lost 11 bases and 11 bases respectively, with 9 bases between them. The CDR3 spells CAQGGAFF. The DNA for the CDR3 is TGTGCCCAAGGGGGTGCTTTCTTT.

This sequence joins TRBV4-1 and TRBJ2-6; 7 bases are shared with TRBD1. Germline CDR1 is MGHRA and CDR2 is YSYEKL. The V and J ends lost 2 bases and 0 bases, in that order; junction bases with no gene match: 7. There are 18 residues in the CDR3. CDR3 sequence (DNA): TGCGCCAGCAGCCAATCCGGGACAGCAAGCTCTGGGGCCAACGTCCTGACTTTC. Its protein product is CASSQSGTASSGANVLTF.

The V and J genes are TRBV25-1 and TRBJ1-3, with a weak D call TRBD1 (5 bases). The germline gives CDR1 MGHDK, CDR2 SYGVNS. The CDR3 extends over 13 amino acids. V was clipped by 5 bases and J by 4 bases, with 9 bases between them. This CDR3 is CASSPGHGNTIYF. The CDR3 coding sequence is TGTGCCAGCAGTCCCGGACACGGAAACACCATATATTTT. The variable domain in full, completed from reference TRBV25-1 and TRBJ1-3, reads EADIYQTPRYLVIGTGKKITLECSQTMGHDKMYWYQQDPGMELHLIHYSYGVNSTEKGDLSSESTVSRIRTEHFPLTLESARPSHTSQYLCASSPGHGNTIYFGEGSWLTVV.

This sequence joins TRBV11-2 and TRBJ1-3, with D perhaps matching TRBD1 (6 bases). CDR3 length equals 15 residues. Germline V gene lookup returns CDR1 SGHAT and CDR2 FQNNGV. V lost 5 bases and J 0 bases, leaving 11 bases between the germline ends. The DNA for the CDR3 is TGTGCCAGCAGCCAGACAGGCTCCTCTGGAAACACCATATATTTT. This encodes CASSQTGSSGNTIYF. The full variable domain, with the rest looked up from reference TRBV11-2 and TRBJ1-3, is EAGVAQSPRYKIIEKRQSVAFWCNPISGHATLYWYQQILGQGPKLLIQFQNNGVVDDSQLPKDRFSAERLKGVDSTLKIQPAKLEDSAVYLCASSQTGSSGNTIYFGEGSWLTVV.

The rearrangement links TRBV19 to TRBJ1-1; no reliable D call. Deletions cut 7 bases from V and 2 bases from J, with 11 bases between. The CDR3 is made up of 13 amino acids. The germline gives CDR1 LNHDA, CDR2 SQIVND (reference sequence). The CDR3 DNA reads TGTGCCAGTAACCCAGACTTAAACACTGAAGCTTTCTTT. Its translation is CASNPDLNTEAFF.

The rearrangement joins TRBV30 to TRBJ1-1; D gene unclear. The V end was cut by 3 bases, the J end by 1 base, with 12 bases between. Germline V CDR1 and CDR2: GTSNPN, SVGIG (reference sequence). The CDR3 is made up of 14 amino acids. The CDR3 DNA follows: TGTGCCTGGAGACCCTACCGGGGGAACACTGAAGCTTTCTTT. Translated: CAWRPYRGNTEAFF.

The rearrangement joins TRBV28 to TRBJ2-7; D possibly corresponds to TRBD1 (6 bases). V was cut by 6 bases and J by 3 bases, with 15 bases left in between. The germline gives CDR1 MDHEN, CDR2 SYDVKM. CDR3 length: 14 residues. CDR3 loop: CASRYPGQIYEQYF. CDR3 sequence (DNA): TGTGCCAGCAGGTATCCGGGACAAATCTACGAGCAGTACTTC.

The V gene is TRBV5-1, the J gene TRBJ2-2; the match to TRBD1 covers 8 bases. The CDR3 contains 16 residues. J lost 5 bases, V lost 4 bases, and 10 bases had no gene match. Germline CDR1 and CDR2: SGHRS and YFSETQ. CDR3 sequence: CASSTIPGGATGELFF. The CDR3 DNA reads as TGCGCCAGCAGCACCATCCCAGGGGGCGCAACCGGGGAGCTGTTTTTT.

V usage is TRBV2 and J usage is TRBJ1-5; 10 nucleotides match TRBD1. Per germline, CDR1 SNHLY and CDR2 FYNNEI. The CDR3 is 15 residues long. With 10 bases clipped from V and 3 bases from J, the junction kept 9 bases outside the gene matches. CDR3 in amino acids: CATSLDRGSNQPQHF. The CDR3 nucleotides are TGTGCCACTTCGTTGGACAGGGGGTCCAATCAGCCCCAGCATTTT.

V is TRBV2 and J is TRBJ2-7; 7 nucleotides agree with TRBD1. The CDR3 runs to 14 residues. Looked up from germline, CDR1 is SNHLY and CDR2 is FYNNEI. Germline trimming cut 8 bases from V and 0 bases from J; bases unmatched to any gene: 7. In DNA form, the CDR3 reads TGTGCCAGCGACCAGACAGGGAGCTCCTACGAGCAGTACTTC. Protein product: CASDQTGSSYEQYF.

V is TRBV11-2 and J is TRBJ2-5, with TRBD1 identical over 9 bases. V lost 1 base, J lost 2 bases, and 2 bases stayed unmatched. CDR3 size: 15 residues. The germline CDR1 and CDR2 sequences are SGHAT and FQNNGV. CDR3 nucleotide sequence: TGTGCCAGCAGCTTAGGGGACAGGGCACAAGAGACCCAGTACTTC. It yields the protein CASSLGDRAQETQYF. Filled out from reference TRBV11-2 and TRBJ2-5, the complete variable domain reads EAGVAQSPRYKIIEKRQSVAFWCNPISGHATLYWYQQILGQGPKLLIQFQNNGVVDDSQLPKDRFSAERLKGVDSTLKIQPAKLEDSAVYLCASSLGDRAQETQYFGPGTRLLVL.

The chain uses TRBV19 and TRBJ1-4; 10 bases align to TRBD1. J lost 7 bases, V lost 6 bases, and 8 bases had no gene match. This CDR3 has 15 residues. CDR1 LNHDA and CDR2 SQIVND come from the germline V gene (reference sequence). This chain's CDR3 is CASSEIRDRGEKLFF. The CDR3, as DNA: TGTGCCAGTAGCGAAATCCGGGACAGGGGTGAAAAACTGTTTTTT.

This chain joins TRBV9 and TRBJ1-2; D may be TRBD1 (6 bases). The V end was cut by 5 bases, the J end by 5 bases, with 16 bases between. The CDR3 length is 14 residues. Germline V lookup: CDR1 SGDLS, CDR2 YYNGEE. CDR3 in DNA: TGTGCCAGCAGTTCCGACAGGTACGGATATGGCTACACCTTC. Encoded protein: CASSSDRYGYGYTF.

The chain links TRBV5-4 to TRBJ2-7; 8 positions match TRBD1. With V trimmed by 2 bases and J by 5 bases, 3 bases remained unmatched. CDR1 and CDR2 (germline): SGHNT, YYREEE (reference sequence). The CDR3 consists of 13 residues. The CDR3 nucleotides read TGTGCCAGCAGCTTAGACAGGGGAGACGAGCAGTACTTC. Translated: CASSLDRGDEQYF.

The J gene is TRBJ2-5, the V gene TRBV5-1, with a possible D match to TRBD2 (6 bases). Trimming took 3 bases from V and 1 from J, leaving 10 bases between them. CDR1 is SGHRS, CDR2 YFSETQ, per germline. The CDR3 consists of 14 residues. The CDR3 DNA sequence: TGCGCCAGCAGCTCCGGAGGGCCCCAAGAGACCCAGTACTTC. Encoded protein: CASSSGGPQETQYF.

The chain links TRBV7-6 to TRBJ2-7; 7 nucleotides agree with TRBD1. The germline CDR1 and CDR2 sequences are SGHVS and FNYEAQ. J gave up 4 bases and V 5 bases, and 14 bases lay outside the gene matches. The CDR3 is 16 residues long. The CDR3 DNA reads TGTGCCAGCAGCCCCTTTGCGTTAGGGGGCGGTTACGAGCAGTACTTC. Its translation is CASSPFALGGGYEQYF. Drawing the rest from reference TRBV7-6 and TRBJ2-7, the complete variable domain is GAGVSQSPRYKVTKRGQDVALRCDPISGHVSLYWYRQALGQGPEFLTYFNYEAQQDKSGLPNDRFSAERPEGSISTLTIQRTEQRDSAMYRCASSPFALGGGYEQYFGPGTRLTVT.